This entry lists 3 T cell receptor beta chains sequenced from one sample in a study of vaccination and CD4 T cells after COVID-19. No antigen has been identified for these receptors. Treatment meaning: roughly 10-day PBMC culture with coronavirus spike peptide pools or control peptides (ViraFEST assay). The assay that was used to sequence DNA from cultured CD4+ T cells was the Oncomine TCR Beta short-read assay. TCRdb ran MiXCR on the PCR reads and lists one entry per CDR3 protein. The sample consists of about 22,000 distinct CDR3 sequences, around a third of them appearing once. The sequenced sample was cultured CD4+ T cells from blood. These receptors all stem from a human donor with COVID-19.

The chain employs TRBV15 and TRBJ2-1, with TRBD2 matching 13 bases. With 5 bases clipped from V and 9 bases from J, the junction kept 10 bases outside the gene matches. This CDR3 contains 16 residues. Germline loops: CDR1 LNHNV, CDR2 YYDKDF (reference sequence). The DNA for the CDR3 is TGTGCCACCAGCCACGACACTAGCGGGGGGGCCTTTGAGCAGTTCTTC. This codes for CATSHDTSGGAFEQFF.

The V call is TRBV27, the J call TRBJ1-6, with D unclear. Looked up from germline, CDR1 is MNHEY and CDR2 is SMNVEV (reference sequence). V shed 2 bases and J shed 0 bases, with 11 bases lying between them. The CDR3 length is 17 residues. CDR3 sequence: CASSLISESSYNSPLHF. CDR3 bases: TGTGCCAGCAGTTTAATCTCTGAAAGCTCCTATAATTCACCCCTCCACTTT.

V is TRBV23-1 and J is TRBJ1-1; D ambiguous. TRBV23-1 is an ORF; its function is uncertain. The CDR3 spans 13 residues. V lost 0 bases and J 1 base, leaving 3 bases between the germline ends. In nucleotides, the CDR3 is TGCGCCAGCAGTCAATCCCAGAACACTGAAGCTTTCTTT. This translates into CASSQSQNTEAFF.